The 15 T cell receptor beta chains below were found in one sample sequenced in a study of T cell responses to AZD1222 COVID-19 vaccine. TCRdb keeps only in-frame clones here, not all; method: immunoSEQ multiplex PCR. Of around 180,000 clones in the sample, roughly 87% are singletons; the top ten hold around 2.6%. This specimen consisted of peripheral blood, obtained on day 0 of AZD1222 vaccination. The receptors shown here come from an adult in good health.

The chain employs TRBV30 and TRBJ1-6; 7 bases fit TRBD1. J was trimmed by 6 bases and V by 0 bases; bases with no gene match: 5. CDR3 length: 15 amino acids. From germline, CDR1 is GTSNPN and CDR2 SVGIG (reference sequence). The DNA of the CDR3 is TGTGCCTGGAGTGTACTCGGACAGGTTAATTCACCCCTCCACTTT. This gives the protein CAWSVLGQVNSPLHF.

V and J are TRBV4-1 and TRBJ1-3, with 10 bases identical to TRBD1. Germline CDR1 reads MGHRA; CDR2 reads YSYEKL. The CDR3 is 17 amino acids. V lost 1 base, J lost 0 bases, and 3 bases stayed unmatched. The CDR3 DNA sequence: TGCGCCAGCAGCCAAGGCCGGGACAGGGGCTCTGGAAACACCATATATTTT. It specifies CASSQGRDRGSGNTIYF.

The chain joins TRBV7-2 to TRBJ1-1; tentative D call: TRBD1 (5 bases). The germline V gene encodes CDR1 SGHTA and CDR2 FQGNSA. The CDR3 has 16 amino acids. Between the trimmed V and J ends, which lost 5 bases and 1 base, there was a span of 17 bases. CDR3 sequence: CASSQKRQLRNTEAFF. The CDR3 DNA reads TGTGCCAGCAGCCAAAAGAGACAGCTAAGGAACACTGAAGCTTTCTTT.

V is TRBV28 and J is TRBJ1-2, with 7 bases fitting TRBD1. J was trimmed by 7 bases and V by 2 bases; bases with no gene match: 10. The germline V gene encodes CDR1 MDHEN and CDR2 SYDVKM. The CDR3 sequence is 15 residues long. DNA for the CDR3: TGTGCCAGCAGTTTAGGGTGGGAGGGGGCGCGTGGCTACACCTTC. As protein: CASSLGWEGARGYTF.

The CDR3 DNA follows: TGTGCCAGCAGTTTCTTTGGGCACAATGAGCAGTTCTTC. Translation: CASSFFGHNEQFF. V usage is TRBV28 and J usage is TRBJ2-1; D not resolved. Germline values: CDR1 MDHEN, CDR2 SYDVKM. This CDR3 is 13 amino acids long. The ends were cut back, 3 bases at V and 5 bases at J, with 8 bases in the middle.

The V gene is TRBV7-9, the J gene TRBJ2-7; 11 bases fit TRBD2. The trim removed 3 bases at V and 3 bases at J, leaving 10 bases unmatched. The CDR3 runs 17 residues. CDR1 and CDR2 (germline): SEHNR, FQNEAQ (reference sequence). The CDR3 sequence is CASSFGHSGTSGYEQYF. The CDR3 DNA sequence: TGTGCCAGCAGCTTTGGTCACTCCGGGACTAGCGGCTACGAGCAGTACTTC.

This clone was detected a few times. This chain connects TRBV6-4 to TRBJ1-1; D not certain. CDR3 length equals 13 residues. V was cut by 0 bases and J by 6 bases, with 8 bases left in between. Looked up from germline, CDR1 is MRHNA and CDR2 is SNTAGT. The CDR3: CASSDSGGPEAFF. The CDR3 DNA sequence: TGTGCCAGCAGTGACTCTGGCGGGCCTGAAGCTTTCTTT.

This clone has only one observation. The gene calls are TRBV27 and TRBJ1-1, with D possibly TRBD1 on 5 matching bases. Per germline, CDR1 MNHEY and CDR2 SMNVEV (reference sequence). The CDR3 is 15 residues long. The V end was cut by 8 bases, the J end by 7 bases, with 23 bases between. The CDR3 here is CASSARYGTGREAFF. DNA of the CDR3: TGTGCCAGCTCCGCAAGATACGGGACGGGCCGTGAAGCTTTCTTT.

This clone showed up just a few times. The chain uses TRBV11-2 and TRBJ2-7; D unclear. The CDR3 has 13 amino acids. The V and J ends lost 3 bases and 3 bases respectively, with 9 bases between them. The V gene's germline CDR1 is SGHAT and CDR2 FQNNGV. In DNA form, the CDR3 reads TGTGCCAGCAGCTTCGTCAGGCTCTACGAGCAGTACTTC. Protein: CASSFVRLYEQYF. The variable domain in full, completed from reference TRBV11-2 and TRBJ2-7, reads EAGVAQSPRYKIIEKRQSVAFWCNPISGHATLYWYQQILGQGPKLLIQFQNNGVVDDSQLPKDRFSAERLKGVDSTLKIQPAKLEDSAVYLCASSFVRLYEQYFGPGTRLTVT.

J is TRBJ1-6 and V is TRBV14; D is possibly TRBD1 (6 bases). The CDR3 runs to 14 residues. Trimming removed 6 bases from V and 7 bases from J, with 13 bases in between. Germline V gene lookup returns CDR1 SGHDN and CDR2 FVKESK. The CDR3 loop reads CASRLGGTNSPLHF. In DNA form, the CDR3 reads TGTGCCAGCAGGCTGGGGGGGACAAATTCACCCCTCCACTTT.

The V gene is TRBV4-2, the J gene TRBJ1-2; no clear D gene. The germline V gene encodes CDR1 LGHNA and CDR2 YNFKEQ. V shed 0 bases and J shed 2 bases, with 22 bases lying between them. CDR3 size: 19 residues. The CDR3 nucleotides read TGTGCCAGCAGCCAAGATGCTTTCCCTCCGGCCCTCCAAAACTATGGCTACACCTTC. Translated: CASSQDAFPPALQNYGYTF.

The chain recombines TRBV6-5 with TRBJ2-2; the match to TRBD1 covers 7 bases. CDR1 is MNHEY, CDR2 SVGAGI, per germline. This CDR3 has 14 amino acids. Losses at the gene ends were 6 bases for V and 1 base for J; bases not matched to a gene: 2. The CDR3 nucleotides are TGTGCCAGCAGCGGGACAGAGAACACCGGGGAGCTGTTTTTT. It specifies CASSGTENTGELFF.

This chain joins TRBV30 and TRBJ2-5; 8 nucleotides match TRBD1. The CDR3 extends over 14 amino acids. Germline-derived CDR1 and CDR2 are GTSNPN and SVGIG (reference sequence). J was trimmed by 7 bases and V by 4 bases; bases with no gene match: 11. The CDR3 DNA sequence: TGTGCCTGGAAACCGGCTATACAGGGGGGGACCCAGTACTTC. This codes for CAWKPAIQGGTQYF.

The chain recombines TRBV10-3 with TRBJ2-7, with D hard to call. Trimming shortened V by 4 bases and J by 6 bases, and 10 bases separated the two germline ends. Germline CDR1 and CDR2: ENHRY and SYGVKD. The CDR3 spans 12 residues. The CDR3 coding sequence is TGTGCCATCAGTGGGGGTCCGTCCGAGCAGTACTTC. Residues: CAISGGPSEQYF.

Concerning this clone: The junction does not match germline at one end; this may be a read error. The rearrangement joins TRBV27 to TRBJ1-2, with D possibly matching TRBD1 (5 bases). The CDR3 has 15 amino acids. Germline-derived CDR1 and CDR2 are MNHEY and SMNVEV (reference sequence). The CDR3 loop reads CASRDSPGSSDGYTF. The CDR3 DNA reads TGTGCCAGCAGAGACAGCCCCGGGTCTTCGGATGGGTACACCTTC.